These T cell receptor beta chains were read from a single sample in a study of blood T cell repertoires in COVID-19. Measured with immunoSEQ multiplex PCR; TCRdb has only the in-frame clones, and not every one. This table has roughly 310,000 clones, 89% appearing once. Sequenced input: PBMCs or T cells enriched from blood (not recorded which). Receptors originate from a woman in her forties who had recovered from COVID-19. Each CDR3 is given with its conserved first and last residue. Clone size appears in some rows only: once, few, many, or a class for an expanded clone.

TRBJ1-2 | NA | TRBV5-1 | CASSLTTGEWGYTF
TRBJ2-7 | NA | TRBV18 | CASSPGLALGEQYF
TRBJ1-2 | few | TRBV6-1 | CASSEYAGYGYTF
TRBJ2-7 | NA | TRBV10-3 | CAITGTGNYEQYF
TRBJ2-1 | once | TRBV7-3 | CASSLTLAGEQFF
TRBJ2-1 | NA | TRBV7-2 | CASSRGTSYNEQFF
TRBJ2-7 | NA | TRBV7-3 | CASSLFVSYEQYF
TRBJ2-7 | NA | TRBV2 | CASNPGQGTSDF
TRBJ2-1 | once | TRBV15 | CATSRLAGASNEQFF
TRBJ2-2 | once | TRBV7-3 | CASSSRAVVGPGELFF
TRBJ2-2 | NA | TRBV25-1 | CASRRTNTGELFF
TRBJ2-7 | NA | TRBV4-2 | CASSLSLGAHEQYF
TRBJ2-3 | NA | TRBV7-3 | CASSSPGMSGGKNTDTQYF
TRBJ2-1 | NA | TRBV18 | CASSQLAGDYNEQFF
TRBJ1-1 | NA | TRBV10-3 | CAISERGGLSNTEAFF
TRBJ1-5 | NA | TRBV29-1 | CSVKDRGQGQPQHF
TRBJ2-2 | NA | TRBV2 | CASSELSGSLAGELFF
TRBJ2-1 | NA | TRBV4-3 | CASSHGLGTEQFF
TRBJ2-5 | NA | TRBV19 | CASSIVGVETQYF
TRBJ2-5 | NA | TRBV27 | CASVPTKETQYF
TRBJ2-1 | NA | TRBV18 | CASSPTSGNEQFF
TRBJ2-7 | NA | TRBV6-2/TRBV6-3 | CASSYSYRSPYEQYF